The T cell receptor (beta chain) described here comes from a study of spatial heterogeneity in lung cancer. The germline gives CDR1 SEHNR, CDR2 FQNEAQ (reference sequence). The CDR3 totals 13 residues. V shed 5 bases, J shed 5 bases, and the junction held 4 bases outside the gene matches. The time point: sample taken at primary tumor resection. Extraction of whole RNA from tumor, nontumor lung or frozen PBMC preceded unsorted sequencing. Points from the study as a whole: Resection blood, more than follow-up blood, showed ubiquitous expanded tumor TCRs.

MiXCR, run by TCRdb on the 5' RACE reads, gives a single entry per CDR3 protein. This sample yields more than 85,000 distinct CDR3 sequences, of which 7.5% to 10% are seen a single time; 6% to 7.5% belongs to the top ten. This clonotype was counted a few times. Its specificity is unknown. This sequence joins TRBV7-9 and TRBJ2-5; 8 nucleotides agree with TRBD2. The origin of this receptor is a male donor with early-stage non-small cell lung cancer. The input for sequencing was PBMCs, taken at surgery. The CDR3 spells CASSRSGTETQYF. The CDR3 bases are TGTGCCAGCAGCCGTAGCGGGACGGAGACCCAGTACTTC.